This TCR beta chain was retrieved from a study of shared clonotypes between healthy human individuals. Broader study findings: When compared with the clonotypes that were shared by all four sorted-subset donors, the non-shared clonotypes turned out to have lower generation probabilities. Tissues were not sampled, only blood, and their repertoires likely differ.

CD45RO-negative, CCR7-selected cells formed the naive CD8 fraction, which excluded terminally differentiated effector memory CD45RA+ cells. The assay ran at deep level. The repertoire was sequenced with immunoSEQ multiplex PCR; TCRdb's copy has only in-frame clones and lacks some. The sample records 1.5 million to 2.5 million clones, about 95% being singletons. CDR3 size: 15 residues. The germline V gene encodes CDR1 MNHNS and CDR2 SASEGT. The trim removed 6 bases at V and 7 bases at J, leaving 8 bases unmatched. As concerns this clone: Its target is unknown.

This chain joins TRBV6-1 and TRBJ1-6, with 8 nucleotides matching TRBD1. The sequencing sample was made of naive CD8+ T cells sorted from blood. The TCR originated in a man aged 18 to 29 in good health. The CDR3 protein is CASSYGQGMNSPLHF. CDR3 bases: TGTGCCAGCAGCTACGGACAGGGAATGAATTCACCCCTCCACTTT.